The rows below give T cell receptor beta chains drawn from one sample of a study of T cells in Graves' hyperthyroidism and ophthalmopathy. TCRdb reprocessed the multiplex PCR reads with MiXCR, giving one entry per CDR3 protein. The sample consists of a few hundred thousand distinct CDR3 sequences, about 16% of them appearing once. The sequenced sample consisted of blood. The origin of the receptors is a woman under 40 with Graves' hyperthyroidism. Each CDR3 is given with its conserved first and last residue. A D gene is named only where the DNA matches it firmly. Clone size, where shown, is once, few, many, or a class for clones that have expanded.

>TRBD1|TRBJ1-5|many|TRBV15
CATSRDRGNQPQHF
TGTGCCACCAGCAGAGACAGGGGGAATCAGCCCCAGCATTTT
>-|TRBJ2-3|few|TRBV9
CASSVVGRSATDTQYF
TGTGCCAGCAGCGTAGTTGGGAGATCCGCCACAGATACGCAGTATTTT
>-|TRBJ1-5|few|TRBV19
CASRNTRHTSNQPQHF
TGTGCCAGTAGGAATACTCGACACACTAGCAATCAGCCCCAGCATTTT
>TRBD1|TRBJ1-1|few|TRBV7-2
CASSLSTGGNTEAFF
TGTGCCAGCAGCCTCTCAACAGGGGGAAACACTGAAGCTTTCTTT
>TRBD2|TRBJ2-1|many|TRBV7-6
CASSQVLGGNNEQFF
TGTGCCAGCAGCCAGGTTTTGGGAGGGAACAATGAGCAGTTCTTC
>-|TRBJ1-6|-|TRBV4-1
CASSQAQGYNSPLHF
TGCGCCAGCAGCCAGGCACAGGGATATAATTCACCCCTCCACTTT
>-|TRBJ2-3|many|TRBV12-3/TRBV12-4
CASMSQGHPSTDTQYF
TGTGCCAGCATGTCGCAGGGGCACCCTAGCACAGATACGCAGTATTTT
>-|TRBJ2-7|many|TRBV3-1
CASSRTHEQYF
TGTGCCAGCAGCCGGACCCACGAGCAGTACTTC
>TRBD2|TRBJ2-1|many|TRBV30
CAWSLGGLAAYNEQFF
TGTGCCTGGAGCCTCGGGGGACTAGCGGCCTACAATGAGCAGTTCTTC
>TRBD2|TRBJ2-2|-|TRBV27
CASSLKTSGIAGELFF
TGTGCCAGCAGTCTCAAGACTAGCGGGATCGCCGGGGAGCTGTTTTTT
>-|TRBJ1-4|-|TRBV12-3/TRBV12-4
CASRRTPATNEKLFF
TGTGCCAGCAGACGAACACCTGCAACTAATGAAAAACTGTTTTTT
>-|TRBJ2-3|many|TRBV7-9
CASSSTPIRTDTQYF
TGTGCCAGCAGCTCCACACCAATTCGCACAGATACGCAGTATTTT
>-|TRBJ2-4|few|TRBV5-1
CASSKGGEEWRNIQYF
TGCGCCAGCAGCAAGGGTGGGGAGGAGTGGAGAAACATTCAGTACTTC
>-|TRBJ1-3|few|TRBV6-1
CASNWTIRRNYLSSGNTIYF
TGTGCCAGCAATTGGACTATAAGACGGAATTACCTAAGCTCTGGAAACACCATATATTTT
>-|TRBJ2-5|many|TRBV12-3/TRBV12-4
CASSLFGAPQTQYF
TGTGCCAGCAGTTTATTCGGGGCTCCGCAGACCCAGTACTTC
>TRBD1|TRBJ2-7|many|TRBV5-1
CASSSGTGGTYEQYF
TGCGCCAGCAGCAGCGGGACAGGGGGAACCTACGAGCAGTACTTC
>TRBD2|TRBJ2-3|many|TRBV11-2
CASSEGLAGVPTQYF
TGTGCCAGCAGCGAGGGACTAGCGGGAGTCCCAACGCAGTATTTT
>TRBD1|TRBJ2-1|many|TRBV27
CASSLEGQGSQFF
TGTGCCAGCAGTTTGGAGGGACAGGGTTCGCAGTTCTTC
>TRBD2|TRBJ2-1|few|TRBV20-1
CSASAGGIFYNEQFF
TGCAGTGCTAGCGCGGGAGGGATCTTCTACAATGAGCAGTTCTTC
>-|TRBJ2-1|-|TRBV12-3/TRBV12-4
CASSLGDDYNEQFF
TGTGCCAGCAGTTTGGGGGACGACTACAATGAGCAGTTCTTC
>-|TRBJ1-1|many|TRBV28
CASRSGTPNTEAFF
TGTGCCAGCAGGTCCGGGACGCCGAACACTGAAGCTTTCTTT
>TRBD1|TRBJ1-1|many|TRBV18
CASSPQQGVGTEAFF
TGTGCCAGCTCACCACAACAGGGGGTGGGCACTGAAGCTTTCTTT
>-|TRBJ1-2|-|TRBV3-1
CASSQDTVLGNYGYTF
TGTGCCAGCAGCCAAGATACGGTCTTAGGGAACTATGGCTACACCTTC
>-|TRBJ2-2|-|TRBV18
CASSPADRTGELFF
TGTGCCAGCTCACCCGCCGACCGGACCGGGGAGCTGTTTTTT
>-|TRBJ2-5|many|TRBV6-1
CASSPGHRGRGGYQETQYF
TGTGCCAGCAGTCCTGGGCATCGGGGGCGAGGAGGTTACCAAGAGACCCAGTACTTC
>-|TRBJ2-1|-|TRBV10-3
CAISEGPSYNEQFF
TGTGCCATCAGTGAGGGGCCCTCCTACAATGAGCAGTTCTTC
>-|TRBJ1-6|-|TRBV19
CASTPGTNNSPLHF
TGTGCCAGTACCCCCGGGACAAACAATTCACCCCTCCACTTT
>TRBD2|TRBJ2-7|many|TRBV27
CASSLSSGSYEQYF
TGTGCCAGCAGTTTGTCTAGCGGGAGTTACGAGCAGTACTTC
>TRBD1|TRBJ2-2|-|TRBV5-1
CASSGQGITGELFF
TGCGCCAGCAGCGGACAGGGGATCACCGGGGAGCTGTTTTTT